One and the same sample provided the 31 T cell receptor beta chains below, sequenced in a study of shared clonotypes between healthy human individuals. Clones were sequenced by immunoSEQ multiplex PCR, and TCRdb holds only the in-frame ones, with some missing. The sample includes 2 million to 2.5 million clones, approximately 93% of them seen just once. The sample was naive CD4+ T cells from PBMCs. The subset was: CD45RA+ positively selected. All receptors derive from a man between 18 and 35 years old in good health. Some clones in this sample may be carry-over from other donors' samples.

DNA of the CDR3: TGCGCCAGCAGCCAAGACGGGACGGGCTATGGCTACACCTTC. It encodes CASSQDGTGYGYTF. The chain uses TRBV4-3 and TRBJ1-2; tentative D call: TRBD1 (5 bases). The CDR3 loop spans 14 amino acids. From germline, CDR1 is LGHNA and CDR2 YSLEER. Trimming shortened V by 0 bases and J by 4 bases, and 9 bases separated the two germline ends.

The rearrangement uses TRBV28 and TRBJ1-4; D might be TRBD1 (6 bases). The length of the CDR3 is 14 residues. The ends were cut back, 7 bases at V and 6 bases at J, with 15 bases in the middle. Germline-derived CDR1 and CDR2 are MDHEN and SYDVKM. The CDR3 spells CASTTGLLHEKLFF. The CDR3 nucleotides read TGTGCCAGCACTACAGGGCTCCTTCATGAAAAACTGTTTTTT.

This clone appeared a few times. This chain joins TRBV18 and TRBJ1-5; a possible D gene is TRBD1 (5 bases). V was pared by 2 bases and J by 6 bases, with 8 bases between. The CDR3 contains 13 residues. Germline values: CDR1 KGHSH, CDR2 LQKENI. The CDR3 nucleotides are TGTGCCAGCTCACCATCAGGGAGTCAGCCCCAGCATTTT. Translation gives CASSPSGSQPQHF.

V gene TRBV29-1 combines with J gene TRBJ1-1; TRBD1 agrees at 9 bases. Germline V lookup: CDR1 SQVTM, CDR2 ANQGSEA. The CDR3 spans 13 residues. The V segment lost 6 bases and the J segment 6 bases; nucleotides outside the gene matches: 8. The CDR3 DNA reads as TGCAGCGTAGGGACAGGGTTTGTCTCTGAAGCTTTCTTT. Residues: CSVGTGFVSEAFF.

Written as DNA, the CDR3 is TGTGCCAGCAGCGTAGGGGCTCTCTCAGGGTACTACGAGCAGTACTTC. Translated, it gives CASSVGALSGYYEQYF. The rearrangement joins TRBV9 to TRBJ2-7; D is possibly TRBD1 (5 bases). The V gene's germline CDR1 is SGDLS and CDR2 YYNGEE. Trimming took 0 bases from V and 3 from J, leaving 16 bases between them. The CDR3 spans 16 residues.

This chain joins TRBV28 and TRBJ2-4, with D perhaps matching TRBD1 (5 bases). The CDR3 has 15 residues. Germline values: CDR1 MDHEN, CDR2 SYDVKM. V dropped 6 bases and J dropped 0 bases, with 12 bases sitting between them. CDR3 DNA: TGTGCCAGCAGATCCCCAAGGGGAGCCAAAAACATTCAGTACTTC. The encoded protein is CASRSPRGAKNIQYF.

The V and J genes are TRBV18 and TRBJ2-7, with TRBD1 as a possible D gene (5 bases). Germline V gene data show CDR1 as KGHSH and CDR2 as LQKENI. V lost 3 bases and J lost 0, with 12 bases in between. CDR3 length: 15 residues. CDR3: CASSPLGLGSYEQYF. Here the CDR3 DNA reads TGTGCCAGCTCACCTCTGGGGCTTGGCTCCTACGAGCAGTACTTC.

The chain recombines TRBV29-1 with TRBJ1-1; D is undetermined. The V end was cut by 6 bases, the J end by 4 bases, with 18 bases between. Germline-derived CDR1 and CDR2 are SQVTM and ANQGSEA. This CDR3 has 14 amino acids. The CDR3 is CSVTSVLSVTEAFF. CDR3 bases: TGCAGCGTCACGTCGGTTTTATCGGTCACTGAAGCTTTCTTT.

The chain combines TRBV5-4 with TRBJ2-7, with 7 bases fitting TRBD2. CDR1 and CDR2 from the germline V gene are SGHNT and YYREEE (reference sequence). This CDR3 contains 14 residues. Trimming cost V 4 bases and J 4 bases; bases outside gene matches: 8. The CDR3 region has the DNA TGTGCCAGCAGCCTCGGGGAGGGGAGATACGAGCAGTACTTC. Translating it yields CASSLGEGRYEQYF.

This clone was seen just once. V gene TRBV4-3 combines with J gene TRBJ1-2, with a weak D call TRBD1 (6 bases). V lost 0 bases and J lost 5, with 13 bases in between. Germline values: CDR1 LGHNA, CDR2 YSLEER. The CDR3 is 15 residues long. The CDR3, as DNA: TGCGCCAGCAGCCAAGATTCGGGGACACCGTATGGCTACACCTTC. It codes for CASSQDSGTPYGYTF.

V usage is TRBV28 and J usage is TRBJ1-1, with TRBD1 identical over 8 bases. The CDR3 covers 14 residues. Per germline, CDR1 MDHEN and CDR2 SYDVKM. V lost 7 bases to trimming and J lost 5 bases; unmatched junction nucleotides: 9. Here the CDR3 reads CASMAIDRGTEAFF. The CDR3 bases are TGTGCCAGCATGGCAATCGACAGGGGTACTGAAGCTTTCTTT. Variable domain in full (rest from reference TRBV28 and TRBJ1-1): DVKVTQSSRYLVKRTGEKVFLECVQDMDHENMFWYRQDPGLGLRLIYFSYDVKMKEKGDIPEGYSVSREKKERFSLILESASTNQTSMYLCASMAIDRGTEAFFGQGTRLTVV.

The CDR3 is CASSNHRGSNEKLFF. CDR3 in DNA: TGCGCCAGCAGCAACCACAGGGGCAGTAATGAAAAACTGTTTTTT. J is TRBJ1-4 and V is TRBV4-3, with 7 bases fitting TRBD1. V trimming: 5 bases; J trimming: 4 bases; junction bases outside the gene matches: 7. The CDR3 runs to 15 residues. The germline gives CDR1 LGHNA, CDR2 YSLEER.

The rearrangement joins TRBV18 to TRBJ1-4; 7 bases are shared with TRBD1. The CDR3 spans 15 residues. Looked up from germline, CDR1 is KGHSH and CDR2 is LQKENI. Losses at the gene ends were 4 bases for V and 6 bases for J; bases not matched to a gene: 8. DNA of the CDR3: TGTGCCAGCTCACGAGGGGGCGGTAACGATGAAAAACTGTTTTTT. Encoded protein: CASSRGGGNDEKLFF.

The chain combines TRBV5-1 with TRBJ2-1; weak D call: TRBD2 (6 bases). This CDR3 has 14 amino acids. V lost 7 bases, J lost 5 bases, and 16 bases lay in between. Per germline, CDR1 SGHRS and CDR2 YFSETQ. The CDR3 DNA reads as TGCGCCAGCTTTCCTATCCCTAGCGACAATGAGCAGTTCTTC. It translates to CASFPIPSDNEQFF.

The genes are TRBV28 and TRBJ1-2; D unclear. CDR1 MDHEN and CDR2 SYDVKM come from the germline V gene. The CDR3 sequence is 14 residues long. V was shortened by 7 bases and J by 5 bases, with 17 bases between the two germline ends. The CDR3 sequence: CASTEGTAGYGYTF. CDR3 DNA sequence: TGTGCCAGCACGGAAGGCACGGCAGGTTATGGCTACACCTTC.

Notes on this clone: Distinct nucleotide sequences in the sample also encode this CDR3. This chain links TRBV28 with TRBJ2-1; D unresolved. Trimming stripped 8 bases from V and 2 bases from J, with 7 bases between. This CDR3 has 12 amino acids. CDR1 is MDHEN and CDR2 is SYDVKM in the germline V gene. The CDR3 DNA reads as TGTGCCAGCGGGGTTACCTACAATGAGCAGTTCTTC. Protein: CASGVTYNEQFF.

This sequence joins TRBV28 and TRBJ1-4; D gene unclear. This CDR3 is built from 13 residues. The germline V and J ends were trimmed by 8 bases and 1 base, with 8 bases remaining between them. From germline, CDR1 is MDHEN and CDR2 SYDVKM. The CDR3 DNA reads TGTGCCAGCGGTCGGGGAACTAATGAAAAACTGTTTTTT. Amino acids: CASGRGTNEKLFF.

The chain couples TRBV6-5 to TRBJ2-7, with TRBD2 as a possible D gene (6 bases). CDR1 is MNHEY, CDR2 SVGAGI, per germline. The CDR3 extends over 15 amino acids. Trimming stripped 6 bases from V and 2 bases from J, with 17 bases between. The DNA for the CDR3 is TGTGCCAGCAGCCGTTTAATGCGGGGCACCTACGAGCAGTACTTC. Its translation is CASSRLMRGTYEQYF.

The chain carries TRBV10-3 and TRBJ2-5; 7 bases are shared with TRBD2. The germline V gene has CDR1 ENHRY and CDR2 SYGVKD. This CDR3 contains 13 residues. V was pared by 10 bases and J by 3 bases, with 8 bases of the junction left unmatched. The CDR3 reads CATSGNGEETQYF. CDR3 sequence (DNA): TGTGCCACCAGCGGGAACGGAGAAGAGACCCAGTACTTC.

The J gene is TRBJ2-3, the V gene TRBV5-1; no clear D gene. The V end lost 1 base, the J end lost 2 bases, and 8 bases lay between the germline ends. Germline loops: CDR1 SGHRS, CDR2 YFSETQ. CDR3 length: 14 amino acids. The CDR3 nucleotides read TGCGCCAGCAGCTTGCGGGCAGACACAGATACGCAGTATTTT. It specifies CASSLRADTDTQYF.

In its sample, this clone was seen once. V gene TRBV2 combines with J gene TRBJ2-1; D remains unclear. The CDR3 is 11 amino acids. V lost 3 bases and J lost 10, with 7 bases in between. Germline loops: CDR1 SNHLY, CDR2 FYNNEI. Here the CDR3 reads CASSDRPEQFF. The CDR3 DNA sequence: TGTGCCAGCAGTGACAGGCCAGAGCAGTTCTTC.

This clone has a single count. The CDR3 loop reads CASSDPTSGNTIYF. The CDR3 DNA reads TGTGCCAGCAGTGACCCAACCTCTGGAAACACCATATATTTT. The genes are TRBV6-6 and TRBJ1-3; D is uncertain. Germline CDR1 and CDR2: MNHNY and SVGAGI (reference sequence). The CDR3 is 14 amino acids. The V gene lost 5 bases and the J gene lost 0 bases, with 8 bases spanning the gap.

In its sample, this clone was seen a few times. The chain is built from TRBV28 and TRBJ1-1; the D gene is possibly TRBD1 (5 bases). V lost 5 bases to trimming and J lost 0 bases, with 10 bases between them. The CDR3 runs to 14 residues. CDR1 is MDHEN, CDR2 SYDVKM, per germline. The CDR3 loop is CASSLPTVNTEAFF. Here the CDR3 DNA reads TGTGCCAGCAGTCTTCCGACAGTGAACACTGAAGCTTTCTTT.

The chain has TRBV10-3 and TRBJ2-7; 10 positions match TRBD1. Germline assignment: CDR1 ENHRY and CDR2 SYGVKD. J was trimmed by 1 base and V by 3 bases; bases with no gene match: 12. The CDR3 totals 18 residues. This chain's CDR3 is CAISDPGGGQGLSYEQYF. In DNA, the CDR3 is TGTGCCATCAGTGATCCCGGGGGGGGACAGGGGCTATCCTACGAGCAGTACTTC.

The rearrangement uses TRBV5-1 and TRBJ2-1, with 9 bases lining up with TRBD1. The CDR3 is made up of 15 amino acids. The germline CDR1 and CDR2 sequences are SGHRS and YFSETQ. With 3 bases clipped from V and 8 bases from J, the junction kept 9 bases outside the gene matches. CDR3 nucleotides: TGCGCCAGCAGCTGGGCGGACAGGGGTACCGATGAGCAGTTCTTC. Translated: CASSWADRGTDEQFF.

The V gene is TRBV2, the J gene TRBJ2-2, with TRBD1 matching over 11 bases. J gave up 5 bases and V 5 bases, and 4 bases lay outside the gene matches. Germline CDR1 is SNHLY and CDR2 is FYNNEI. This CDR3 is 15 amino acids long. In DNA form, the CDR3 reads TGTGCCAGCAGTAGGACAGGGGGCTTTACCGGGGAGCTGTTTTTT. Its protein product is CASSRTGGFTGELFF. Together with reference TRBV2 and TRBJ2-2, the CDR3 gives the full variable domain: EPEVTQTPSHQVTQMGQEVILRCVPISNHLYFYWYRQILGQKVEFLVSFYNNEISEKSEIFDDQFSVERPDGSNFTLKIRSTKLEDSAMYFCASSRTGGFTGELFFGEGSRLTVL.

This clone is a singleton in its sample. V is TRBV28 and J is TRBJ2-7, with D perhaps being TRBD1 or TRBD2 (5 bases each). The ends were cut back, 2 bases at V and 7 bases at J, with 18 bases in the middle. Germline loops: CDR1 MDHEN, CDR2 SYDVKM. The CDR3 spans 15 residues. The CDR3 here is CASSLEGAAGGEQYF. The CDR3 nucleotides read TGTGCCAGCAGTTTAGAAGGGGCCGCGGGTGGAGAGCAGTACTTC.

The chain employs TRBV5-1 and TRBJ2-1; 7 bases are shared with TRBD2. CDR3 length: 14 amino acids. Germline-derived CDR1 and CDR2 are SGHRS and YFSETQ. V lost 7 bases and J lost 9; bases outside the gene matches: 13. CDR3 amino acids: CASCPSGQRGEQFF. CDR3 nucleotide sequence: TGCGCCAGCTGCCCTAGCGGCCAGAGGGGTGAGCAGTTCTTC.

The chain has TRBV7-6 and TRBJ2-3; D is ambiguous. The V gene's germline CDR1 is SGHVS and CDR2 FNYEAQ. The CDR3 totals 14 residues. Trimming shortened V by 0 bases and J by 10 bases, and 14 bases separated the two germline ends. The CDR3 here is CASSLAGRVSPQYF. The CDR3 region has the DNA TGTGCCAGCAGCTTAGCAGGTCGGGTCAGCCCGCAGTATTTT.

V is TRBV30 and J is TRBJ2-5, with 13 bases lining up with TRBD2. Per the germline V gene, CDR1 is GTSNPN and CDR2 is SVGIG (reference sequence). The CDR3 length is 16 residues. V gave up 5 bases and J gave up 5 bases; unmatched junction bases: 11. Written as DNA, the CDR3 is TGTGCCTGGGCCGGACTAGCGGGAGTTCTTTCGGAGACCCAGTACTTC. Amino acids: CAWAGLAGVLSETQYF.

This chain uses TRBV19 with TRBJ1-1; 9 nucleotides agree with TRBD1. Germline V gene lookup returns CDR1 LNHDA and CDR2 SQIVND (reference sequence). CDR3 length equals 14 residues. V lost 4 bases, J lost 3 bases, and 3 bases stayed unmatched. The CDR3 sequence: CASSTGQGDTEAFF. Here the CDR3 DNA reads TGTGCCAGTAGTACGGGACAGGGTGACACTGAAGCTTTCTTT.